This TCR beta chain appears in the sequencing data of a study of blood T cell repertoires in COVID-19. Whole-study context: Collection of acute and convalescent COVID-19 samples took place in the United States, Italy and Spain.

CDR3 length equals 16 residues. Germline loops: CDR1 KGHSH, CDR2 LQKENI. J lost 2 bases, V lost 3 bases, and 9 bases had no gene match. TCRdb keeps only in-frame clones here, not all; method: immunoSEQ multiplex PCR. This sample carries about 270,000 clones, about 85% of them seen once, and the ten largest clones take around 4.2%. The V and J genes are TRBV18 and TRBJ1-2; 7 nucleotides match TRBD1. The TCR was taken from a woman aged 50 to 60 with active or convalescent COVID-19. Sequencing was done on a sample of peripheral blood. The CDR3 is CASSPGTAEANYGYTF. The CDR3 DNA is TGTGCCAGCTCACCCGGGACAGCCGAAGCCAACTATGGCTACACCTTC.